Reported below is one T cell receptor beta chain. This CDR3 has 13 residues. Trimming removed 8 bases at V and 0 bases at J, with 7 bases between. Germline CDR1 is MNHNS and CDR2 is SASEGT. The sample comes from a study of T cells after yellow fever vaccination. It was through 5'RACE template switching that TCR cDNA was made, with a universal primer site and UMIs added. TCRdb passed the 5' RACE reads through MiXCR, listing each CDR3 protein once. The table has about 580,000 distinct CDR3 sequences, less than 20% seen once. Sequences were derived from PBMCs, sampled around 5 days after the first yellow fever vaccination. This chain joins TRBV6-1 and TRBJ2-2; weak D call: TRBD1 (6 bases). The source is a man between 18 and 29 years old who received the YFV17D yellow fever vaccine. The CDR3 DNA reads TGTGCCAGCTACAGGGCGAACACCGGGGAGCTGTTTTTT. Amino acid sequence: CASYRANTGELFF.